This entry lists 9 T cell receptor beta chains sequenced from one sample in a study of identifying expanded T cells in peripheral blood. Some clones are missing from TCRdb's copy, which holds only in-frame ones; the method was immunoSEQ multiplex PCR. Among about 90,000 clones listed, around 90% were seen once. Specimen: blood. The receptor set was obtained from a person aged 18-70 years in good health.

The chain has TRBV9 and TRBJ2-5; no reliable D call. V was shortened by 4 bases and J by 1 base, with 11 bases between the two germline ends. The CDR3 consists of 14 residues. Germline CDR1 is SGDLS and CDR2 is YYNGEE. Written as DNA, the CDR3 is TGTGCCAGCAGCCCAAAGGCGATCCAAGAGACCCAGTACTTC. It specifies CASSPKAIQETQYF.

The chain has TRBV29-1 and TRBJ2-7, with TRBD1 matching 8 bases. Germline lookup yields CDR1 SQVTM and CDR2 ANQGSEA. The CDR3 totals 14 residues. V lost 6 bases, J lost 0 bases, and 7 bases stayed unmatched. CDR3 bases: TGCAGCGTCCTGGGACAGGTGAACTCCTACGAGCAGTACTTC. It codes for CSVLGQVNSYEQYF.

The rearrangement joins TRBV5-1 to TRBJ1-3; the D gene is possibly TRBD1 (6 bases). The CDR3 runs 16 residues. Trimming left V 4 bases short and J 0 bases short, with 14 bases between. CDR1 is SGHRS and CDR2 is YFSETQ in the germline V gene. CDR3 sequence reads: CASSPGQSLSGNTIYF. In DNA, the CDR3 is TGCGCCAGCAGCCCCGGACAGTCCCTCTCTGGAAACACCATATATTTT.

V usage is TRBV19 and J usage is TRBJ2-7; 12 positions match TRBD1. V dropped 5 bases and J dropped 3; count of bases not matched to a gene: 5. From germline, CDR1 is LNHDA and CDR2 SQIVND (reference sequence). This CDR3 is built from 15 residues. CDR3: CASSSGTGGLYEQYF. In DNA, the CDR3 is TGTGCCAGTAGTTCCGGGACAGGGGGCCTCTACGAGCAGTACTTC.

The chain links TRBV5-4 to TRBJ1-1; TRBD1 matches at 8 bases. From germline, CDR1 is SGHNT and CDR2 YYREEE (reference sequence). The V gene end was trimmed by 0 bases and the J gene end by 10 bases; junction bases not matched to a gene: 11. This CDR3 contains 15 residues. The CDR3 loop is CASSLVQGAGRVAFF. In DNA, the CDR3 is TGTGCCAGCAGCTTGGTGCAGGGGGCAGGTCGGGTAGCTTTCTTT.

V usage is TRBV7-8 and J usage is TRBJ1-1; 9 positions match TRBD1. Germline V gene data show CDR1 as SGHVS and CDR2 as FQNEAQ. The V gene end was trimmed by 5 bases and the J gene end by 4 bases; junction bases not matched to a gene: 17. CDR3 length: 18 residues. CDR3 bases: TGTGCCAGCAGCCCAACGCCCTGGGACAGGGTATCAGGCACTGAAGCTTTCTTT. It translates to CASSPTPWDRVSGTEAFF.

The chain has TRBV10-2 and TRBJ2-5; D is possibly TRBD2 (6 bases). The germline CDR1 and CDR2 sequences are WSHSY and SAAADI. There are 14 residues in the CDR3. Trimming took 5 bases from V and 1 from J, leaving 11 bases between them. The CDR3 reads CASSLAARQETQYF. In nucleotides, the CDR3 is TGCGCCAGCAGTTTAGCGGCCCGCCAAGAGACCCAGTACTTC.

The V and J genes are TRBV10-3 and TRBJ2-1; perhaps TRBD1 as D (5 bases). The CDR3 is 15 amino acids. The V gene's germline CDR1 is ENHRY and CDR2 SYGVKD. Trimming removed 3 bases from V and 6 bases from J, with 15 bases in between. The chain's CDR3 is CAISDGQGLGNEQFF. The CDR3, as DNA: TGTGCCATCAGTGACGGGCAGGGCCTAGGCAATGAGCAGTTCTTC.

The chain is built from TRBV2 and TRBJ1-5; 8 nucleotides line up with TRBD1. J was trimmed by 4 bases and V by 6 bases; bases with no gene match: 5. The CDR3 totals 14 residues. CDR1 and CDR2 from the germline V gene are SNHLY and FYNNEI. Here the CDR3 DNA reads TGTGCCAGCAGGCAGGGGGCGCCGAATCAGCCCCAGCATTTT. Protein: CASRQGAPNQPQHF.